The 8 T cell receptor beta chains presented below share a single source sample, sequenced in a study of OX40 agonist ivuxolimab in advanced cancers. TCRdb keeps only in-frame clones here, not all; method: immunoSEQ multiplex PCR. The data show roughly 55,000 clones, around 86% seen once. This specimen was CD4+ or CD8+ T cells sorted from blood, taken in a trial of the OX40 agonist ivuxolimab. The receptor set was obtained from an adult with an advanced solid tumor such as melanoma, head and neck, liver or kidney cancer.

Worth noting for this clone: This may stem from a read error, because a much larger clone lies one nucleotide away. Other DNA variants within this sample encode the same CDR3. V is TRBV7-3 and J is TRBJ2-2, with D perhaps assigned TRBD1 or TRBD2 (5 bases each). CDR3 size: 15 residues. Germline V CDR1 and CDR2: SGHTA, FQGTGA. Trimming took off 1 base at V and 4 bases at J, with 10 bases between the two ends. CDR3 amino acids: CASSLRARGTGELFF. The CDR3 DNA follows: TGTGCCAGCAGCTTAAGGGCGAGGGGCACCGGGGAGCTGTTTTTT.

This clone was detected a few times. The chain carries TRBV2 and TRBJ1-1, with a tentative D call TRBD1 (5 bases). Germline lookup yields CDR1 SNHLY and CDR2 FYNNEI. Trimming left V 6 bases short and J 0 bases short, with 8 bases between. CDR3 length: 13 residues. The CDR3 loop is CASSQDMNTEAFF. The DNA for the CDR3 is TGTGCCAGCAGCCAGGACATGAACACTGAAGCTTTCTTT.

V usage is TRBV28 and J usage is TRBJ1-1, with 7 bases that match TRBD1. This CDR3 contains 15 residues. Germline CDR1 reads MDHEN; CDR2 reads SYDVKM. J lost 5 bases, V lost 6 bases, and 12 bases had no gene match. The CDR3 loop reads CASSFQLTGVTEAFF. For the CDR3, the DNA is TGTGCCAGCAGCTTTCAACTCACAGGGGTTACTGAAGCTTTCTTT.

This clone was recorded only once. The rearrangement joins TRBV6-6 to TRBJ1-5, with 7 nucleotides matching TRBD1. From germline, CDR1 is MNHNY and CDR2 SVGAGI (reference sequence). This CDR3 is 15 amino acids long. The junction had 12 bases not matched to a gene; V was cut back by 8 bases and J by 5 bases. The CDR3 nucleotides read TGTGCCAGCCGAGTTGCCCAGACAGGGCATCAGCCCCAGCATTTT. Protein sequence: CASRVAQTGHQPQHF.

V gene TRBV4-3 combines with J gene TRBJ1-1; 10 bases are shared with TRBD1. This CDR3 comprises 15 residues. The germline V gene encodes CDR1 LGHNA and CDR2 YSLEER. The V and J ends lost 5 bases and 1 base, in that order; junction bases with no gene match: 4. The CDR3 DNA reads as TGCGCCAGCAGCGCCGGGACAGGGGCGAACACTGAAGCTTTCTTT. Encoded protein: CASSAGTGANTEAFF.

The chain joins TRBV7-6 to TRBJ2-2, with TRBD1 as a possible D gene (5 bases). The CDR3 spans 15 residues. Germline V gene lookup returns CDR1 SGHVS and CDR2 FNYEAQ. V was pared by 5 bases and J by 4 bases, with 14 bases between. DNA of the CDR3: TGTGCCAGCAGCGCGCAACAAAGGGGCACCGGGGAGCTGTTTTTT. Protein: CASSAQQRGTGELFF.

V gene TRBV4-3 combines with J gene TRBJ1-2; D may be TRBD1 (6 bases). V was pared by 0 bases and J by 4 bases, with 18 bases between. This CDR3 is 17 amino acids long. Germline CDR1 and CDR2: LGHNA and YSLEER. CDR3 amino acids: CASSQDRSGPGVYGYTF. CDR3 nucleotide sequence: TGCGCCAGCAGCCAAGATAGATCGGGTCCAGGGGTCTATGGCTACACCTTC.

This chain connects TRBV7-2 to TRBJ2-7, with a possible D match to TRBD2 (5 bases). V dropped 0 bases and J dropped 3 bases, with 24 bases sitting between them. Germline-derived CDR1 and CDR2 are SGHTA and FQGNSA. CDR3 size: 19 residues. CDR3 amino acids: CASSLAPAGTTKGNYEQYF. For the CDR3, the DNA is TGTGCCAGCAGCTTAGCGCCTGCGGGCACGACTAAGGGAAACTACGAGCAGTACTTC.